This is a list of T cell receptor beta chains from one sample in a study of T cells in Graves' hyperthyroidism and ophthalmopathy. TCRdb used MiXCR to reprocess the multiplex PCR reads, holding one entry per CDR3 protein. Of about 400,000 distinct CDR3 sequences in the sample, less than 15% were seen once. The sample comprised blood. The receptors were sampled from a woman between 18 and 30 years old with Graves' hyperthyroidism. Each CDR3 is given with its conserved first and last residue. Each record gives: V gene, clone size, D gene, J gene, CDR3 length, CDR3 protein, CDR3 DNA. D genes are given only for firm matches. Clone size is given for some rows only: seen once, a few or many times, or a class if the clone is expanded.

TRBV11-2	many	TRBD2	TRBJ2-7	16	CASSLIVFGGDYEQYF	TGTGCCAGCAGCTTAATCGTATTCGGGGGGGACTACGAGCAGTACTTC
TRBV3-1	many	.	TRBJ1-1	16	CASSQDGFDWNTEAFF	TGTGCCAGCAGCCAAGATGGGTTCGACTGGAACACTGAAGCTTTCTTT
TRBV15	many	.	TRBJ2-5	17	CATSRDLMVQGTETQYF	TGTGCCACCAGCAGAGATCTGATGGTTCAGGGGACAGAGACCCAGTACTTC
TRBV7-9	many	.	TRBJ2-7	12	CASSNRGGEQYF	TGTGCCAGCAGCAACAGGGGAGGTGAGCAGTACTTC
TRBV19	few	TRBD1	TRBJ2-1	15	CASRGDRGGYNEQFF	TGTGCCAGTAGGGGAGACAGGGGCGGGTATAATGAGCAGTTCTTC
TRBV9	few	TRBD1	TRBJ2-7	14	CASSPGTGGDEQYF	TGTGCCAGCAGCCCGGGGACAGGGGGCGACGAGCAGTACTTC
TRBV20-1	many	TRBD2	TRBJ2-7	15	CSAPTSGGHSYEQYF	TGCAGTGCCCCAACTAGCGGGGGACACTCCTACGAGCAGTACTTC
TRBV5-1	.	TRBD1	TRBJ2-1	14	CASSSGQGSDEQFF	TGCGCCAGCAGCTCAGGACAGGGAAGCGATGAGCAGTTCTTC
TRBV18	.	.	TRBJ1-5	13	CASSPSLREPQHF	TGTGCCAGCTCACCATCTCTGCGGGAGCCCCAGCATTTT
TRBV12-3/TRBV12-4	many	.	TRBJ1-1	13	CASSPRQWTEAFF	TGTGCCAGCAGTCCACGACAGTGGACTGAAGCTTTCTTT
TRBV4-1	many	.	TRBJ2-3	16	CASSQVIGSSTDTQYF	TGCGCCAGCAGCCAAGTTATAGGCAGTAGCACAGATACGCAGTATTTT
TRBV28	few	.	TRBJ1-2	16	CASSPSSGAVGYGYTF	TGTGCCAGCAGTCCATCATCGGGGGCGGTAGGGTATGGCTACACCTTC
TRBV12-3/TRBV12-4	.	.	TRBJ1-3	14	CASPPGQDGNTIYF	TGTGCCAGCCCCCCGGGGCAGGACGGAAACACCATATATTTT
TRBV6-1	many	.	TRBJ1-2	16	CASSSRPGDWGYGYTF	TGTGCCAGCAGTTCGCGCCCAGGGGATTGGGGCTATGGCTACACCTTC
TRBV25-1	few	TRBD1	TRBJ1-4	15	CASSQPGQGIEKLFF	TGTGCCAGCAGTCAACCGGGACAGGGTATTGAAAAACTGTTTTTT
TRBV6-2/TRBV6-3	many	.	TRBJ2-2	16	CASSLRPGQATGELFF	TGTGCCAGCAGTCTAAGGCCGGGCCAGGCGACCGGGGAGCTGTTTTTT
TRBV20-1	.	.	TRBJ1-3	16	CSARDPGGKSGNTIYF	TGCAGTGCTAGAGATCCGGGGGGCAAAAGTGGAAACACCATATATTTT
TRBV6-1	.	.	TRBJ1-2	13	CASWGGLNYGYTF	TGTGCCAGCTGGGGCGGACTGAACTATGGCTACACCTTC
TRBV6-2/TRBV6-3	many	.	TRBJ1-6	17	CASSYEGGSSYNSPLHF	TGTGCCAGCAGTTACGAAGGGGGGAGCTCCTATAATTCACCCCTCCACTTT
TRBV12-3/TRBV12-4	many	.	TRBJ1-5	13	CASTPQFDQPQHF	TGTGCCAGCACCCCACAGTTTGATCAGCCCCAGCATTTT
TRBV3-1	few	TRBD2	TRBJ2-1	17	CASSQVASGLANNEQFF	TGTGCCAGCAGCCAAGTTGCTAGCGGGTTAGCCAACAATGAGCAGTTCTTC
TRBV5-6	.	.	TRBJ2-5	16	CASSDYLGFVLQTQYF	TGTGCCAGCAGCGACTACCTCGGGTTTGTACTGCAGACCCAGTACTTC